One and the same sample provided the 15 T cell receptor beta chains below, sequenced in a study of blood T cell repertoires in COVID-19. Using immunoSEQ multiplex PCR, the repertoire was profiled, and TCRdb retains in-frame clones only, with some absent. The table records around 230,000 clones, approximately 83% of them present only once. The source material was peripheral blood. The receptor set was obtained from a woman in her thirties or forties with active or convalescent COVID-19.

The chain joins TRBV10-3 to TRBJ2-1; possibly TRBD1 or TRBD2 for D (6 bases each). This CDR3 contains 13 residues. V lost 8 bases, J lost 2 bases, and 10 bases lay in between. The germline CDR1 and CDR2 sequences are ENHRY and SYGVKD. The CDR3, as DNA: TGTGCCATCGGTGGGGGGCCCTACAATGAGCAGTTCTTC. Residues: CAIGGGPYNEQFF.

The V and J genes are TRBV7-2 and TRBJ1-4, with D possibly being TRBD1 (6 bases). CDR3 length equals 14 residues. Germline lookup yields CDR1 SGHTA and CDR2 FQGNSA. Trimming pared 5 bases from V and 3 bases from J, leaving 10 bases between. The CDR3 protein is CASSPQGANEKLFF. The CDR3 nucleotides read TGTGCCAGCAGCCCACAGGGAGCTAATGAAAAACTGTTTTTT.

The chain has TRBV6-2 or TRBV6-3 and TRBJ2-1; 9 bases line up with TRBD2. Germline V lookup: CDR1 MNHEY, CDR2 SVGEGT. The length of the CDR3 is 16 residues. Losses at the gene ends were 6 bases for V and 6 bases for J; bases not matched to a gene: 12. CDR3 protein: CASSPSRGGGANEQFF. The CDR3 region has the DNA TGTGCCAGCAGCCCCTCTCGGGGCGGGGGGGCCAATGAGCAGTTCTTC.

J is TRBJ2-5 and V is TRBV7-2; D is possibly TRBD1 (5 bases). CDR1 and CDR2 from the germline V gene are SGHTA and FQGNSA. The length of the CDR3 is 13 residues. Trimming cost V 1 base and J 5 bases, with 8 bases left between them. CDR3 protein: CASSLVTGETQYF. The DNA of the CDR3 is TGTGCCAGCAGCTTAGTAACAGGCGAGACCCAGTACTTC.

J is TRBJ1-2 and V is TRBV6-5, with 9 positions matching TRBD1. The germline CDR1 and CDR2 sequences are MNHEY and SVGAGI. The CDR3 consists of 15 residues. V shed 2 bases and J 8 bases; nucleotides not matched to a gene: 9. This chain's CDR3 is CASSYPGTGSWGYTF. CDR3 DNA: TGTGCCAGCAGTTACCCCGGGACAGGGTCATGGGGCTACACCTTC.

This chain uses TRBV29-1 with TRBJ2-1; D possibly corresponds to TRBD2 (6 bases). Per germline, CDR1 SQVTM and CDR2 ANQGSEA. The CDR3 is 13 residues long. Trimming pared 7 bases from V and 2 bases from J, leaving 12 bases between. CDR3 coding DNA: TGCAGCGGACGGGACTCCCCCTACAATGAGCAGTTCTTC. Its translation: CSGRDSPYNEQFF.

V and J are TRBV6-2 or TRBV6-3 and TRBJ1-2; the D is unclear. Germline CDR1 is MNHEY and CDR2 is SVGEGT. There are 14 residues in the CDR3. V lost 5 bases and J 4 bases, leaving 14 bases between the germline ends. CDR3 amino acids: CASSPATGPYGYTF. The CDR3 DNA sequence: TGTGCCAGCAGTCCCGCCACGGGTCCCTATGGCTACACCTTC.

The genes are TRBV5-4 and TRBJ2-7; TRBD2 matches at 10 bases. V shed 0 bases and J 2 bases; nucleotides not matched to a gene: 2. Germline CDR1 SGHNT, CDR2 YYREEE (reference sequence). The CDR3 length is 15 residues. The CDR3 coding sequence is TGTGCCAGCAGCTTGGTACTAGCGGGGACCTACGAGCAGTACTTC. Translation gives CASSLVLAGTYEQYF.

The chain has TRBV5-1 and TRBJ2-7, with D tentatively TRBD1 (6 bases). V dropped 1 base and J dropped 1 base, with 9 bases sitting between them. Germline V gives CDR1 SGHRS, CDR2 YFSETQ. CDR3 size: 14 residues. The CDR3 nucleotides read TGCGCCAGCAGCTTGCTGGACAGTTCCTACGAGCAGTACTTC. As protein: CASSLLDSSYEQYF. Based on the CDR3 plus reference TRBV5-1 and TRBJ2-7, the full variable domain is KAGVTQTPRYLIKTRGQQVTLSCSPISGHRSVSWYQQTPGQGLQFLFEYFSETQRNKGNFPGRFSGRQFSNSRSEMNVSTLELGDSALYLCASSLLDSSYEQYFGPGTRLTVT.

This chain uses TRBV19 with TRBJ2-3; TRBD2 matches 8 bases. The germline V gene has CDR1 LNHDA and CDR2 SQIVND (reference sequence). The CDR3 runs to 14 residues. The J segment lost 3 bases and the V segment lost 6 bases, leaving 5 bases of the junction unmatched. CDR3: CASRLAGRTDTQYF. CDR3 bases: TGTGCCAGTAGATTAGCGGGACGAACAGATACGCAGTATTTT.

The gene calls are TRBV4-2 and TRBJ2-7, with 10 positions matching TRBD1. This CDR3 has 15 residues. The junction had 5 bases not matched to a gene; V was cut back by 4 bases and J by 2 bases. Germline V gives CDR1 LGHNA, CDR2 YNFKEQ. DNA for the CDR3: TGTGCCAGCAGCCCTTCCGGGACAGGGGCCTACGAGCAGTACTTC. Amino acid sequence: CASSPSGTGAYEQYF.

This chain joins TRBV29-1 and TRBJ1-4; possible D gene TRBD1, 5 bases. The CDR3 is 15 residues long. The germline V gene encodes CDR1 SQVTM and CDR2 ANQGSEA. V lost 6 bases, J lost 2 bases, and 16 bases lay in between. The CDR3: CSVGVRGSTNEKLFF. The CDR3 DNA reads TGCAGCGTCGGCGTTAGGGGCAGTACTAATGAAAAACTGTTTTTT.

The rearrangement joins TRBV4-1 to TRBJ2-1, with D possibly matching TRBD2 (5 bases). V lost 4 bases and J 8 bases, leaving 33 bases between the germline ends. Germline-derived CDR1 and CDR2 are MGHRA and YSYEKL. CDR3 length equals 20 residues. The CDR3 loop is CASSPRHRFILSDASDEQFF. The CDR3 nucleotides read TGCGCCAGCAGCCCAAGGCATCGGTTTATTCTTAGCGATGCATCCGATGAGCAGTTCTTC.

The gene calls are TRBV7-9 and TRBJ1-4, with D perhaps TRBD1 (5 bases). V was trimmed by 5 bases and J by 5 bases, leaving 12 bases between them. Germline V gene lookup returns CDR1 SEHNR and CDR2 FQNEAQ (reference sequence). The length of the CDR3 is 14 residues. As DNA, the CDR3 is TGTGCCAGCAGCCCGGGCCGACAGAATGAAAAACTGTTTTTT. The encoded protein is CASSPGRQNEKLFF.

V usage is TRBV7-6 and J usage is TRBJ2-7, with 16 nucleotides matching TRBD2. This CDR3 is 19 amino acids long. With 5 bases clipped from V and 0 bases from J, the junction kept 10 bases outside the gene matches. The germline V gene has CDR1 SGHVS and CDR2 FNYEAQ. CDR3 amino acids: CASSGPTGLAGGPSYEQYF. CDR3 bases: TGTGCCAGCAGCGGCCCGACGGGACTAGCGGGAGGGCCCTCCTACGAGCAGTACTTC. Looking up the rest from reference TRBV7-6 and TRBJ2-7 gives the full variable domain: GAGVSQSPRYKVTKRGQDVALRCDPISGHVSLYWYRQALGQGPEFLTYFNYEAQQDKSGLPNDRFSAERPEGSISTLTIQRTEQRDSAMYRCASSGPTGLAGGPSYEQYFGPGTRLTVT.